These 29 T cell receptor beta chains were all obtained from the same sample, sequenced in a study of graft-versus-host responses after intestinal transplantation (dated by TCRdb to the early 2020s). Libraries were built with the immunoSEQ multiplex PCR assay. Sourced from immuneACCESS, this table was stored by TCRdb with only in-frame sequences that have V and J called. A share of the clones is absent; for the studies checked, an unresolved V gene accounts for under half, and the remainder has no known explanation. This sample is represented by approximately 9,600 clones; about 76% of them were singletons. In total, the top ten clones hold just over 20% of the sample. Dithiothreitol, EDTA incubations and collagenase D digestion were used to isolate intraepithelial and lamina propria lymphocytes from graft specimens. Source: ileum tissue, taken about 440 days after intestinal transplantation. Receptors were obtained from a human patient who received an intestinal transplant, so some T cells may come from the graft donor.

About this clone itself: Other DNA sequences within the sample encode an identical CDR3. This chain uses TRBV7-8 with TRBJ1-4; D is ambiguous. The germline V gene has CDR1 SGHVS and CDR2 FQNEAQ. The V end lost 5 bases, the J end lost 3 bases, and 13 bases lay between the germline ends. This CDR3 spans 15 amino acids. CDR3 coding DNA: TGTGCCAGCAGCCTAAACAGCCAGTCTAATGAAAAACTGTTTTTT. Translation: CASSLNSQSNEKLFF.

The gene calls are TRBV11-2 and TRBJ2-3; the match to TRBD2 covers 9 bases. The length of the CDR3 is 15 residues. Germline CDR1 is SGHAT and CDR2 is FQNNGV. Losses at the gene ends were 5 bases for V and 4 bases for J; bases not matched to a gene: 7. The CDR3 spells CASSLLAGGADTQYF. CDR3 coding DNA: TGTGCCAGCAGCCTCCTGGCGGGGGGGGCAGATACGCAGTATTTT.

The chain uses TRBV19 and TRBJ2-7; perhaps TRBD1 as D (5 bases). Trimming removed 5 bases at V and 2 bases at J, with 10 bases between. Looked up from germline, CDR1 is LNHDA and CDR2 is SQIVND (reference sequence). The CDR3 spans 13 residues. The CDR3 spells CASSPRATYEQYF. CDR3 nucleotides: TGTGCCAGTAGTCCCAGGGCTACCTACGAGCAGTACTTC. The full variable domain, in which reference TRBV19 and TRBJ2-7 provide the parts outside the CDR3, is DGGITQSPKYLFRKEGQNVTLSCEQNLNHDAMYWYRQDPGQGLRLIYYSQIVNDFQKGDIAEGYSVSREKKESFPLTVTSAQKNPTAFYLCASSPRATYEQYFGPGTRLTVT.

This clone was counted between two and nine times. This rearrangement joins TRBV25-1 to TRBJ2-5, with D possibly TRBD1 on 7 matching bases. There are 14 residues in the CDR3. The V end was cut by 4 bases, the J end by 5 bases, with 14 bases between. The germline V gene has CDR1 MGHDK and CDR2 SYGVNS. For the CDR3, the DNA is TGTGCCAGCAGTGGGGCGACAGGGAGGGAGACCCAGTACTTC. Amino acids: CASSGATGRETQYF.

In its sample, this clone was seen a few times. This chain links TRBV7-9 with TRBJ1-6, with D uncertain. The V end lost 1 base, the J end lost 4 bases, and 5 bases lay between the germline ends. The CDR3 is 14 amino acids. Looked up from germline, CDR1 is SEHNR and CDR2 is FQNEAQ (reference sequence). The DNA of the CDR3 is TGTGCCAGCAGCTTAGAACAGTATAATTCACCCCTCCACTTT. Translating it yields CASSLEQYNSPLHF.

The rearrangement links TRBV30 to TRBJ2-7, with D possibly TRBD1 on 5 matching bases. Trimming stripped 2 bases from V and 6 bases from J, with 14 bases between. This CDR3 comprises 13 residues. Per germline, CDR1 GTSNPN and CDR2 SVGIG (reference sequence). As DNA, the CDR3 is TGTGCCTGGAGTTCAAGGGGAAATGGCGAGCAGTACTTC. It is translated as CAWSSRGNGEQYF.

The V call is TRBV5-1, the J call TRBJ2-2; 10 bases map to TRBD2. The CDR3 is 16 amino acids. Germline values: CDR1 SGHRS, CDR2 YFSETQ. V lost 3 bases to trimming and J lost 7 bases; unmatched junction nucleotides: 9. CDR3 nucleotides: TGCGCCAGCAGCTCGGGACTAGCGCCGATCGGCGGGGAGCTGTTTTTT. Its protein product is CASSSGLAPIGGELFF. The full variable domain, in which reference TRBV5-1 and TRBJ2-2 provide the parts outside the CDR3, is KAGVTQTPRYLIKTRGQQVTLSCSPISGHRSVSWYQQTPGQGLQFLFEYFSETQRNKGNFPGRFSGRQFSNSRSEMNVSTLELGDSALYLCASSSGLAPIGGELFFGEGSRLTVL.

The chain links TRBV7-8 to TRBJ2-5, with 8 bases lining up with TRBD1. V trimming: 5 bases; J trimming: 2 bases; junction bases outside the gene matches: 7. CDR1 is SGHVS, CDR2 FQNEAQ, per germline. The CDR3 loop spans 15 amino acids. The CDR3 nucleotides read TGTGCCAGCAGCCGGGACAGGAATAGTCAAGAGACCCAGTACTTC. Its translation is CASSRDRNSQETQYF.

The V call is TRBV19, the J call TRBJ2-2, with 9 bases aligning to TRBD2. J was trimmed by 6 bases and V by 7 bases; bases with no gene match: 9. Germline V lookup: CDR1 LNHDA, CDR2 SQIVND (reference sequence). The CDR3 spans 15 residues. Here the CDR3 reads CASKAGGHFSGELFF. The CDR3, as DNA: TGTGCCAGTAAAGCGGGGGGCCATTTTTCCGGGGAGCTGTTTTTT.

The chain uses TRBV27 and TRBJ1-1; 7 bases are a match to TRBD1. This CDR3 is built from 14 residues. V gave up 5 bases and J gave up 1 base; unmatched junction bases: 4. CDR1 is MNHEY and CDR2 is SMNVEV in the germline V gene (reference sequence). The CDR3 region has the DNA TGTGCCAGCAGTGCGTGGACAGGGAACACTGAAGCTTTCTTT. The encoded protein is CASSAWTGNTEAFF.

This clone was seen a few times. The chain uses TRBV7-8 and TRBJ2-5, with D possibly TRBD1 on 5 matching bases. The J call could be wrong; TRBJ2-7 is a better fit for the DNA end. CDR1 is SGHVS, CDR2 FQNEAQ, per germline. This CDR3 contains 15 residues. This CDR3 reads CASSYQGSSLSEQYF. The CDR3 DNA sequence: TGTGCCAGCAGCTACCAGGGTTCCAGTCTCTCCGAGCAGTACTTC.

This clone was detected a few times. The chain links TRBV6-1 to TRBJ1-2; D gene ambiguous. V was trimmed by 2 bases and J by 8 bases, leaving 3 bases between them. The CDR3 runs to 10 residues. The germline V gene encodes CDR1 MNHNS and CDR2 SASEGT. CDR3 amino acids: CASSESGYTF. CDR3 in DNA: TGTGCCAGCAGTGAATCAGGCTACACCTTC.

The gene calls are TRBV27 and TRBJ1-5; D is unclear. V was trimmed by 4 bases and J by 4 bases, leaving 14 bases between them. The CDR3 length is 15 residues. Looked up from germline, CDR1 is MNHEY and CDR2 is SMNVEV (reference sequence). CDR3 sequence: CASSSSGDWNQPQHF. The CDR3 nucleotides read TGTGCCAGCAGTTCGTCCGGGGATTGGAATCAGCCCCAGCATTTT.

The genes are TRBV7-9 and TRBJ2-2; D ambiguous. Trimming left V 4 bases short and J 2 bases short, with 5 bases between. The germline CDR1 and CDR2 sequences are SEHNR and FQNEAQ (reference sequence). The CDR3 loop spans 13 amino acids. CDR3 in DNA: TGTGCCAGCAGCTATTCTAACACCGGGGAGCTGTTTTTT. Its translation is CASSYSNTGELFF.

The CDR3 coding sequence is TGTGCCAGCTTAGTGAAGCCTAGCACAGATACGCAGTATTTT. This sequence encodes CASLVKPSTDTQYF. The V gene is TRBV2, the J gene TRBJ2-3; no reliable D call. CDR1 SNHLY and CDR2 FYNNEI come from the germline V gene. The V gene lost 8 bases and the J gene lost 0 bases, with 12 bases spanning the gap. The CDR3 contains 14 residues.

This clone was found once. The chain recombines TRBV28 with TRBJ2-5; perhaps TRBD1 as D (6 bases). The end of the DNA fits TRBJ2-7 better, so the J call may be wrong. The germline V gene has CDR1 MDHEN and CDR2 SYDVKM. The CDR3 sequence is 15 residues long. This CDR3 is CASSRRVGASYEQYF. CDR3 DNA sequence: TGTGCCAGCAGCCGAAGGGTGGGGGCTTCCTACGAGCAGTACTTC.

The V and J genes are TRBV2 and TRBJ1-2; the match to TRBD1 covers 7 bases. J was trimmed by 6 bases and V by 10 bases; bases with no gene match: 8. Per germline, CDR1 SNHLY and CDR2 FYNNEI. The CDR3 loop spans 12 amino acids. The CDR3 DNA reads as TGTGCCAACCGGGACAGTGCTGATGGCTACACCTTC. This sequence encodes CANRDSADGYTF.

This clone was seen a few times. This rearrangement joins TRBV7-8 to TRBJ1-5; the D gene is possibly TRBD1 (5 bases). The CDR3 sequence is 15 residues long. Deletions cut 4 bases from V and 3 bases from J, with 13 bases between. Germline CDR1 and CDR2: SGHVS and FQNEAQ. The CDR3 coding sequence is TGTGCCAGCAGCTCCGAGGACACCTCCAATCAGCCCCAGCATTTT. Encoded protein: CASSSEDTSNQPQHF.

CDR3 amino acids: CASSPPRGGLNEQFF. The CDR3 DNA sequence: TGCGCCAGCAGTCCCCCTAGGGGGGGGTTAAATGAGCAGTTCTTC. The V call is TRBV10-1, the J call TRBJ2-1, with D perhaps matching TRBD2 (7 bases). The CDR3 covers 15 residues. Per germline, CDR1 WNHNN and CDR2 SYGVQD (reference sequence). Trimming stripped 5 bases from V and 7 bases from J, with 18 bases between.

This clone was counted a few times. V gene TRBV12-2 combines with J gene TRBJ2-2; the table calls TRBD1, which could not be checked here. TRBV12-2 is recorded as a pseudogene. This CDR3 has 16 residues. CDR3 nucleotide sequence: TGTGCAAGTCGCTTTCGACAGGGATCCGACACCGGGGAGCTGTTTTTT. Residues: CASRFRQGSDTGELFF.

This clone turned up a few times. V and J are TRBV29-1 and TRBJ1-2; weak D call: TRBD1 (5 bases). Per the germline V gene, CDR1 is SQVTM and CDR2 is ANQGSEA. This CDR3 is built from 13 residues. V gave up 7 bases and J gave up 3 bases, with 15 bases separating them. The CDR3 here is CSAPLGQDYGYTF. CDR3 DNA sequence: TGCAGCGCTCCTTTGGGGCAAGACTATGGCTACACCTTC.

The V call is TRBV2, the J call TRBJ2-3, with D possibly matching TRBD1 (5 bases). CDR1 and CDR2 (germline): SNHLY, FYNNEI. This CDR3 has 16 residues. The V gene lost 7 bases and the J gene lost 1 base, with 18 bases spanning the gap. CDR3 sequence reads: CASMLQGVGGTDTQYF. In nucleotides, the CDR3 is TGTGCCAGCATGCTCCAAGGGGTAGGAGGCACAGATACGCAGTATTTT.

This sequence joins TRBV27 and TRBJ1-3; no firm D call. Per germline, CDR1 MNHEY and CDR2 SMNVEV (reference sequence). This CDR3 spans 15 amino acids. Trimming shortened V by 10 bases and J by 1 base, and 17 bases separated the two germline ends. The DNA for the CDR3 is TGTGCCACCCGTCCCTCAAGGCGGTCTGGAAACACCATATATTTT. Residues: CATRPSRRSGNTIYF.

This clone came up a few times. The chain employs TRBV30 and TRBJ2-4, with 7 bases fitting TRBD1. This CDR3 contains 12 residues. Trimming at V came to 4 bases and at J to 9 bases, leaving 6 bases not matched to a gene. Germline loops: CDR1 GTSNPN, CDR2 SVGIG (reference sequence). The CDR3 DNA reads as TGTGCCTGGACATCAGGGGGAAGCATTCAGTACTTC. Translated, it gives CAWTSGGSIQYF.

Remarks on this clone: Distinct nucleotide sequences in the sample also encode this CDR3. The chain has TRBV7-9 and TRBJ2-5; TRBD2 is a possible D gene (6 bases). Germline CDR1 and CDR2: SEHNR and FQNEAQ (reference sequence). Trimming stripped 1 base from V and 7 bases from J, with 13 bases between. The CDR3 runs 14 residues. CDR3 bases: TGTGCCAGCAGCTTAGAGGGGCCCGGGGGGACCCAGTACTTC. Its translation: CASSLEGPGGTQYF.

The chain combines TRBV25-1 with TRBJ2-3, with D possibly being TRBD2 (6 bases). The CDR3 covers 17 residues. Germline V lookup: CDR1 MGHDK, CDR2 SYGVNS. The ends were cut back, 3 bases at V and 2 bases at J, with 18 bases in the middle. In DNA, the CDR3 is TGTGCCAGCAGTGATCCAGCCGTCGGCGGGGACACAGATACGCAGTATTTT. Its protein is CASSDPAVGGDTDTQYF.

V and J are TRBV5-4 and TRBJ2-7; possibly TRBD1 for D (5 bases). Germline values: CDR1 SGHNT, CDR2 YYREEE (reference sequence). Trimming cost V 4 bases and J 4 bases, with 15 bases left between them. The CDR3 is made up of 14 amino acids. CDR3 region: CASSPDPGNYEQYF. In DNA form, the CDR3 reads TGTGCCAGCAGCCCCGACCCAGGGAATTACGAGCAGTACTTC.

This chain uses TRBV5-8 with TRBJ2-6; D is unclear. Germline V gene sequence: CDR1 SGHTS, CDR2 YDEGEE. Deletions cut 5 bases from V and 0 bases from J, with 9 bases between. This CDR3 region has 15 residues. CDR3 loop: CASSSLNSGANVLTF. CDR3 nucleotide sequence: TGTGCCAGCAGTTCTTTGAACTCTGGGGCCAACGTCCTGACTTTC.

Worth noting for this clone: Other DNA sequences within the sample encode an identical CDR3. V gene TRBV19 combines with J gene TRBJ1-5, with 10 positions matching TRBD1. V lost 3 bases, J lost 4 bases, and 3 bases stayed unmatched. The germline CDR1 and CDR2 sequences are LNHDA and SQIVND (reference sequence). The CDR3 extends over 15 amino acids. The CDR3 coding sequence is TGTGCCAGTAGTATCGGACAGGGGGGAAATCAGCCCCAGCATTTT. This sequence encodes CASSIGQGGNQPQHF. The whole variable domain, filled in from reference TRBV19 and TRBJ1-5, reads DGGITQSPKYLFRKEGQNVTLSCEQNLNHDAMYWYRQDPGQGLRLIYYSQIVNDFQKGDIAEGYSVSREKKESFPLTVTSAQKNPTAFYLCASSIGQGGNQPQHFGDGTRLSIL.